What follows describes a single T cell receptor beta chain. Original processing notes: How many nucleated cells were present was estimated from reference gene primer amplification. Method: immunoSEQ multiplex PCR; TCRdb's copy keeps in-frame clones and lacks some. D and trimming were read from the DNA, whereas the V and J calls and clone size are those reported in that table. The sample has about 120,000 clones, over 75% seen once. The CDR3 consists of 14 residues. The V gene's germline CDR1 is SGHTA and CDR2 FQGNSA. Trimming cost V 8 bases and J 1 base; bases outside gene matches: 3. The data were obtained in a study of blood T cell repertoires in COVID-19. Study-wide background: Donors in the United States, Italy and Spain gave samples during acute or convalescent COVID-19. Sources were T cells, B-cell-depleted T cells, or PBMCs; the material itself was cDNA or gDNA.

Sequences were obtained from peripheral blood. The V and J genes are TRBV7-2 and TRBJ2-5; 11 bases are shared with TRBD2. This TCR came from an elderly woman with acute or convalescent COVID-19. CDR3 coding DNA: TGTGCCAGCTGTAGCGGGGGGGCCCAAGAGACCCAGTACTTC. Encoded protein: CASCSGGAQETQYF.